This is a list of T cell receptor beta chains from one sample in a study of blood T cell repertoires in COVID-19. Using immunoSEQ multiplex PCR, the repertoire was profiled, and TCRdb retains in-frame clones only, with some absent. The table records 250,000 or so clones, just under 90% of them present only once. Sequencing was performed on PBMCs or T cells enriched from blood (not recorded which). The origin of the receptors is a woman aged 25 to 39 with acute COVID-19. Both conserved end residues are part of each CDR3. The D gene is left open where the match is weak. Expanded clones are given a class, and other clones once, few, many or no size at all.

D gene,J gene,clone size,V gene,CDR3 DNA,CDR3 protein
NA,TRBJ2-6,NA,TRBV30,TGTGCCTGGAGTGTGATCGGGGTCTCTGGGGCCAACGTCCTGACTTTC,CAWSVIGVSGANVLTF
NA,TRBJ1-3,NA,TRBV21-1,TGTGCCAGGGAGGGGGCGGACAGAACGGACTCTGGAAACACCATATATTTT,CAREGADRTDSGNTIYF
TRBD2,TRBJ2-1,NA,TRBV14,TGTGCCAGCAGCCAAGGAAGACTAGCGGGAGGGTGGTACAATGAGCAGTTCTTC,CASSQGRLAGGWYNEQFF
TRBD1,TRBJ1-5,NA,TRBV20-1,TGCAGTGCTAGTACGTGGGACAGGGAGGGTCAGCCCCAGCATTTT,CSASTWDREGQPQHF
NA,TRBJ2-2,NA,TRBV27,TGTGCCAGCAGTTTCGCGGCAGGGGCCAACACCGGGGAGCTGTTTTTT,CASSFAAGANTGELFF
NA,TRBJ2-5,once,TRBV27,TGTGCCAGCAGTACCCAGTACCAAGAGACCCAGTACTTC,CASSTQYQETQYF
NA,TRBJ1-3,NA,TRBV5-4,TGTGCCAGCAGCCCATCGGGAGGGCTGGGAAACACCATATATTTT,CASSPSGGLGNTIYF
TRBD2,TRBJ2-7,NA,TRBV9,TGTGCCAGCAGCCCTACTAGCGGGTATACCTACGAGCAGTACTTC,CASSPTSGYTYEQYF
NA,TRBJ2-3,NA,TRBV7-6,TGTGCCAGCACCAACACAGGGTCAGATACGCAGTATTTT,CASTNTGSDTQYF
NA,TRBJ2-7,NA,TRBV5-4,TGTGCCAGCAGCTTGGATCTAGCGTTCGCCTACGAGCAGTACTTC,CASSLDLAFAYEQYF
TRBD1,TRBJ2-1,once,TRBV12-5,TGTGCTAGTGGTACCTACTCCGGGACAGGGGGCGAGAATGAGCAGTTCTTC,CASGTYSGTGGENEQFF
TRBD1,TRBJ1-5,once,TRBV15,TGTGCCACCAGCTGGGGACAGAATAGCAATCAGCCCCAGCATTTT,CATSWGQNSNQPQHF
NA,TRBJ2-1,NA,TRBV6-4,TGTGCCAGCAGTAGGGGCAGCTACAATGAGCAGTTCTTC,CASSRGSYNEQFF
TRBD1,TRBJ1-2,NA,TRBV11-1,TGTGCCAGCAGCTTAAGACAGGGCTATGGCTACACCTTC,CASSLRQGYGYTF
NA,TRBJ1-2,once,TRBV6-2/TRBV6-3,TGTGCCAGCAGTTACTCGCGGGAAGCTAACTATGGCTACACCTTC,CASSYSREANYGYTF
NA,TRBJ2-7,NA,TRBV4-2,TGTGCCAGCAGCCAAGACAGGGTGGACGAGCAGTACTTC,CASSQDRVDEQYF
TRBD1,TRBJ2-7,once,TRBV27,TGTGCCAGCAGCGCCACGGGACAGGGCTACTACGAGCAGTACTTC,CASSATGQGYYEQYF
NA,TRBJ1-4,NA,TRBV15,TGTGCCACCAGCAGAGGGGCTAAGATCGCAACTAATGAAAAACTGTTTTTT,CATSRGAKIATNEKLFF
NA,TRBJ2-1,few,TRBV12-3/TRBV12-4,TGTGCCAGCAGTTTGGAGGGCTTCAATGAGCAGTTCTTC,CASSLEGFNEQFF
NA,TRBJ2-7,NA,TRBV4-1,TGCGCCAGCAGCCAAGTTGGCAGCTACGAGCAGTACTTC,CASSQVGSYEQYF